This TCR beta chain was captured in a study of blood T cell repertoires in COVID-19. In the study overall: Sites in the United States, Italy and Spain provided acute and convalescent COVID-19 samples. Sample material is recorded as cDNA or gDNA derived from T cells, B-cell-depleted T cells, or PBMCs.

The repertoire was sequenced with immunoSEQ multiplex PCR; TCRdb's copy has only in-frame clones and lacks some. The sample includes about 86,000 clones, 87% seen only once; the top ten take roughly 1.1%. This CDR3 has 15 amino acids. Trimming took off 6 bases at V and 2 bases at J, with 17 bases between the two ends. Germline CDR1 and CDR2: MDHEN and SYDVKM. J is TRBJ2-7 and V is TRBV28, with D perhaps matching TRBD1 (7 bases). This TCR derives from a human donor in a cohort sampled during active COVID-19. Sample: peripheral blood. Here the CDR3 reads CASRGGDRAAYEQYF. For the CDR3, the DNA is TGTGCCAGCAGGGGGGGAGACAGGGCCGCCTACGAGCAGTACTTC.